These 5 T cell receptor beta chains originate from one sample sequenced in a study of monozygotic twins with cystic fibrosis. Some clones are missing from TCRdb's copy, which holds only in-frame ones; the method was immunoSEQ multiplex PCR. The data contain about 36,000 clones, 84% of them singletons. The sequencing sample was made of blood. The receptors come from a girl aged 2-10 years with cystic fibrosis.

The rearrangement joins TRBV6-1 to TRBJ1-2; weak D call: TRBD1 (5 bases). CDR3 length: 12 amino acids. Germline V lookup: CDR1 MNHNS, CDR2 SASEGT. The V and J ends lost 4 bases and 7 bases respectively, with 10 bases between them. CDR3 sequence reads: CASSGGGTGYTF. The CDR3 DNA reads TGTGCCAGCAGTGGTGGAGGGACTGGCTACACCTTC.

The V and J genes are TRBV14 and TRBJ1-3; tentative D call: TRBD1 (5 bases). This CDR3 comprises 17 residues. CDR1 is SGHDN and CDR2 is FVKESK in the germline V gene. Trimming stripped 2 bases from V and 0 bases from J, with 14 bases between. The CDR3 loop is CASSQFTGLRSGNTIYF. The CDR3 nucleotides are TGTGCCAGCAGCCAATTCACAGGACTCCGCTCTGGAAACACCATATATTTT.

V is TRBV9 and J is TRBJ2-5; 8 bases agree with TRBD1. Germline trimming cut 2 bases from V and 4 bases from J; bases unmatched to any gene: 4. This CDR3 contains 14 residues. Germline CDR1 reads SGDLS; CDR2 reads YYNGEE. As DNA, the CDR3 is TGTGCCAGCAGCGTGTTGGACAGGGCAGAGACCCAGTACTTC. This sequence encodes CASSVLDRAETQYF.

This chain links TRBV6-1 with TRBJ2-7; no clear D. V was shortened by 0 bases and J by 2 bases, with 5 bases between the two germline ends. The CDR3 contains 13 residues. The V gene's germline CDR1 is MNHNS and CDR2 SASEGT. The CDR3 DNA sequence: TGTGCCAGCAGTGAAGCGATGACCTACGAGCAGTACTTC. Its translation is CASSEAMTYEQYF.

The CDR3 DNA is TGTGCCAGCAGTTACGAGGGGCACGGCTATGGCTACACCTTC. Encoded protein: CASSYEGHGYGYTF. The J gene is TRBJ1-2, the V gene TRBV6-6; a possible D gene is TRBD1 (5 bases). Trimming stripped 2 bases from V and 4 bases from J, with 11 bases between. The germline V gene has CDR1 MNHNY and CDR2 SVGAGI (reference sequence). This CDR3 has 14 amino acids.